Here is one T cell receptor (beta chain) with its context. Its antigen is not identified. This sample was taken from a study of T cell responses to AZD1222 COVID-19 vaccine. Broader study findings: Spike-specific TCR breadth and depth were elevated following two AZD1222 doses. White British donors predominated, females outnumbered males, and clonal diversity was possibly underestimated.

TCRdb's copy holds only in-frame clones and misses some; the assay was immunoSEQ multiplex PCR. The sample shows roughly 120,000 clones, about 93% of them seen only once. Per the germline V gene, CDR1 is SGHRS and CDR2 is YFSETQ. The V end lost 2 bases, the J end lost 2 bases, and 7 bases lay between the germline ends. CDR3 length equals 13 residues. V and J are TRBV5-1 and TRBJ2-5; D gene uncertain. This clonotype was obtained from an adult who received the AZD1222 COVID-19 vaccine. Sequencing was performed on peripheral blood, taken 28 days after the second AZD1222 dose. CDR3 nucleotide sequence: TGCGCCAGCAGCTTATACGGGCAAGAGACCCAGTACTTC. Translation: CASSLYGQETQYF.